Detailed here is one TCR beta chain. Its antigen is currently unknown. V gave up 10 bases and J gave up 4 bases, with 18 bases separating them. CDR3 length equals 14 residues. The V gene's germline CDR1 is MNHEY and CDR2 SMNVEV (reference sequence). This record belongs to a study of graft-versus-host responses after intestinal transplantation. Study information: Grafts that recipients had were multivisceral, liver-intestinal, or isolated intestinal transplants. Tacrolimus plus steroids were given to all recipients for approximately 3 years, preceded by anti-thymocyte globulin induction. Notes on the study in general: Peak circulating GvH clone levels were associated with early post-transplant HvG declines.

Method: immunoSEQ multiplex PCR; TCRdb's copy keeps in-frame clones and lacks some. The table shows 14,000 to 15,000 clones, with around 94% occurring only once. This TCR derives from a human patient who received an intestinal transplant, so some T cells may come from the graft donor. V gene TRBV27 combines with J gene TRBJ2-3; D tentatively fits TRBD1 or TRBD2 (5 bases each). The specimen comprised PBMCs, sampled 9 days after transplant. CDR3 sequence: CATTRVGDADTQYF. The CDR3 DNA follows: TGTGCCACCACACGGGTGGGGGATGCAGATACGCAGTATTTT.